This is a list of T cell receptor beta chains from one sample in a study of cytomegalovirus exposure and HLA in healthy donors. TCRdb's copy holds only in-frame clones and misses some; the assay was immunoSEQ multiplex PCR. The sample holds roughly 110,000 clones, around three quarters seen once. Sequenced input: PBMCs. The source is a man aged 35 to 55 in good health and CMV-seropositive. Both conserved end residues are part of each CDR3. A D gene is named only where the DNA matches it firmly. Clone size is shown for a subset of rows, as once, few, many or a class of expanded clone.

TGTGCCAGCAGCCAAGTAGGGACAGGGCTTAACACTGAAGCTTTCTTT | CASSQVGTGLNTEAFF | TRBD1 | few | TRBJ1-1 | TRBV28
TGTGCCAGCAGCCAACCCACGCCTGAAGACAGTGAAGCTTTCTTT | CASSQPTPEDSEAFF | . | few | TRBJ1-1 | TRBV4-1
TGTGCCAGCAGCGTAGGCGGGGGCGAGCAGTTCTTC | CASSVGGGEQFF | . | few | TRBJ2-1 | TRBV9
TGTGCCAGCAGTTATAGCGTTGAAGCTTTCTTT | CASSYSVEAFF | . | few | TRBJ1-1 | TRBV6-6
TGTGCCAGCAGTTTTGGGACAGGGGGCGCAGATACGCAGTATTTT | CASSFGTGGADTQYF | TRBD1 | . | TRBJ2-3 | TRBV6-5
TGTGCCAGCAGCTTTTACGACAGGGAACAAGAGACCCAGTACTTC | CASSFYDREQETQYF | TRBD1 | once | TRBJ2-5 | TRBV5-5
TGTGCCAGCAGCTTCTTCCCCGCAGGGGTGACATGGAACACTGAAGCTTTCTTT | CASSFFPAGVTWNTEAFF | . | . | TRBJ1-1 | TRBV11-2
TGTGCCAGCAGCAAGACAGGGGGCAATGAGCAGTTCTTC | CASSKTGGNEQFF | TRBD1 | . | TRBJ2-1 | TRBV11-3
TGTGCCAGCAGCTCCGCGGGGGCTAGCAATCAGCCCCAGCATTTT | CASSSAGASNQPQHF | . | few | TRBJ1-5 | TRBV7-9
TGTGCCAGCAGTCGGGAGGGGGTTAACTATGGCTACACCTTC | CASSREGVNYGYTF | . | . | TRBJ1-2 | TRBV6-5
TGTGCCAGCAGTTACTACCGATCTTGGGCGGGGGGCACCATATATTTT | CASSYYRSWAGGTIYF | . | . | TRBJ1-3 | TRBV6-5
TGTTCCAGCAGCCTCTTATCAGGGCCCAACACTGAAGCTTTCTTT | CSSSLLSGPNTEAFF | . | . | TRBJ1-1 | TRBV7-9
TGTGCCAGCAGCTTGAGGCGTGAGTCCTACAATGAGCAGTTCTTC | CASSLRRESYNEQFF | . | . | TRBJ2-1 | TRBV7-2
TGTGCCAGCACTACGGGACACCTCTACGAGCAGTACTTC | CASTTGHLYEQYF | . | . | TRBJ2-7 | TRBV6-1
TGTGCCAGCAGCTTCCCGGGATCTAGCTCCTACGAGCAGTACTTC | CASSFPGSSSYEQYF | . | . | TRBJ2-7 | TRBV11-2
TGTGCCAGCAGCTCGGGACAGCCCGGGGACACTGAAGCTTTCTTT | CASSSGQPGDTEAFF | TRBD1 | once | TRBJ1-1 | TRBV11-3
TGCGCCAGCAGCTCTAGCGGGGGCTACAATGAGCAGTTCTTC | CASSSSGGYNEQFF | TRBD2 | few | TRBJ2-1 | TRBV5-1
TGTGCCAGCTGCTACAGGGTTGAGCCTAACTATGGCTACACCTTC | CASCYRVEPNYGYTF | . | . | TRBJ1-2 | TRBV27
TGTGCCAGCAGCTTGTGGCAGGCCTACGAGCAGTACTTC | CASSLWQAYEQYF | . | few | TRBJ2-7 | TRBV7-2
TGTGCCAGCAGCGTAGACAGGGTGCGGGAGCAGTACTTC | CASSVDRVREQYF | TRBD1 | . | TRBJ2-7 | TRBV7-2
TGTGCCAGCATAGGGCGCGGGAGTTACAATGAGCAGTTCTTC | CASIGRGSYNEQFF | TRBD2 | . | TRBJ2-1 | TRBV28
TGTGCCAGCAGTGGAAGGCAGGATGGCTACACCTTC | CASSGRQDGYTF | . | . | TRBJ1-2 | TRBV2
TGTGCCAGCAGCCCAAATTCGGGACAGGGAAACACTGAAGCTTTCTTT | CASSPNSGQGNTEAFF | TRBD1 | . | TRBJ1-1 | TRBV7-9
TGTGCCAGCAGTGGCCCCGACAGGGTGAGCAATCAGCCCCAGCATTTT | CASSGPDRVSNQPQHF | TRBD1 | . | TRBJ1-5 | TRBV2
TGTGCCAGCAGCCTAGGACAGGGTTGGGAGCAGTACTTC | CASSLGQGWEQYF | TRBD1 | . | TRBJ2-7 | TRBV7-6
TGTGCCAGTAGTCCGTACGGGACAGGGGACACTGAAGCTTTCTTT | CASSPYGTGDTEAFF | TRBD1 | . | TRBJ1-1 | TRBV19
TGTGCCAGCATGGGGAGCTCCTATAATTCACCCCTCCACTTT | CASMGSSYNSPLHF | . | once | TRBJ1-6 | TRBV6-6
TGTGCCAGCAGCTGGGACAGAAATTACGAGCAGTACTTC | CASSWDRNYEQYF | TRBD1 | . | TRBJ2-7 | TRBV11-2
TGTGCCAGCGGGGCAGGGAACTATAATCAGCCCCAGCATTTT | CASGAGNYNQPQHF | . | . | TRBJ1-5 | TRBV6-6
TGTGCCAGCAGTTCGAGTTGGGACACTCGGCGCGAGCAGTACTTC | CASSSSWDTRREQYF | . | . | TRBJ2-7 | TRBV27
TGTGCCAGCAGCCTCCGGGACAGGGCAAAAGATACGCAGTATTTT | CASSLRDRAKDTQYF | TRBD1 | . | TRBJ2-3 | TRBV4-2
TGTGCCAGCAGTTACCAGGGGGCCAGGTTCGACGAGCAGTACTTC | CASSYQGARFDEQYF | TRBD1 | few | TRBJ2-7 | TRBV6-5
TGTGCCTGGAGAGTGCGTAGCACAGATACGCAGTATTTT | CAWRVRSTDTQYF | . | . | TRBJ2-3 | TRBV30
TGCGCCAGCAGCCTCTCCCGGACATGGGACTATGGCTACACCTTC | CASSLSRTWDYGYTF | . | . | TRBJ1-2 | TRBV4-1
TGTGCCAGCTCACCCCGGACAGGGGCTGGTGGCTACACCTTC | CASSPRTGAGGYTF | TRBD1 | . | TRBJ1-2 | TRBV18
TGCGCCAGCAGCATCAAAAGGGGGGGGACTTACACAGATACGCAGTATTTT | CASSIKRGGTYTDTQYF | . | . | TRBJ2-3 | TRBV5-1
TGTGCCAGCAGCTTAGCGGGAGGGGGATACACTGAAGCTTTCTTT | CASSLAGGGYTEAFF | . | . | TRBJ1-1 | TRBV7-2